These T cell receptor beta chains were read from a single sample in a study of cytomegalovirus exposure and HLA in healthy donors. Profiled with immunoSEQ multiplex PCR; TCRdb holds only in-frame clones, not every one. Its table lists approximately 120,000 clones. The sequenced sample consisted of PBMCs. These receptors came from a man aged 18 to 35 in good health and CMV-seronegative. The CDR3 runs from the conserved cysteine through the conserved F or W. D genes are given only for firm matches.

cdr3_length	v_call	j_call	d_call	cdr3_nt	cdr3_aa
17	TRBV7-2	TRBJ1-5	TRBD1	TGTGCCAGCAGCTTAGAGGGACAGGGGGCCAACAGGCAGCCCCAGCATTTT	CASSLEGQGANRQPQHF
14	TRBV5-4	TRBJ2-7	.	TGTGCCAGCAGCTTTTCCGGACTAACCGTACCGCAGTACTTC	CASSFSGLTVPQYF
14	TRBV9	TRBJ1-1	TRBD1	TGTGCCAGCAGCGGGGACAGGGGGCCATCTGAAGCTTTCTTT	CASSGDRGPSEAFF
17	TRBV5-1	TRBJ2-5	TRBD2	TGCGCCAGCAGCTTGGGACTAGCGGGCCGGTACCAAGAGACCCAGTACTTC	CASSLGLAGRYQETQYF
18	TRBV11-2	TRBJ2-2	.	TGTGCCAGCAGAACCATAAGAGGAAGGCCTTCGAACACCGGGGAGCTGTTTTTT	CASRTIRGRPSNTGELFF
13	TRBV18	TRBJ2-7	TRBD2	TGTGCCAGCTCACCAAGACTAGCAGGCGAGCAGTACTTC	CASSPRLAGEQYF
17	TRBV7-9	TRBJ2-2	.	TGTGCCAGCAACTCACTCGGGGCAGGGGGGCCCAACGGGGAGCTGTTTTTT	CASNSLGAGGPNGELFF
17	TRBV7-9	TRBJ1-1	TRBD1	TGTGCCAGCAGCCCTCCGGGACAGGGTGTTCGGGACACTGAAGCTTTCTTT	CASSPPGQGVRDTEAFF
15	TRBV5-1	TRBJ2-1	.	TGCGCCAGCAGCCCCATGGGTCAAGGGAGAAATGAGCAGTTCTTC	CASSPMGQGRNEQFF
12	TRBV7-2	TRBJ1-1	.	TGTGCCAGCAGCTTAGAGACAGGAGAAGCTTTCTTT	CASSLETGEAFF
15	TRBV7-6	TRBJ2-5	TRBD1	TGTGCCAGCAGCCGGGGACAGGGGAACCAAGAGACCCAGTACTTC	CASSRGQGNQETQYF
15	TRBV10-3	TRBJ1-2	.	TGTGCCATCAGTGAGTCAGGACCGGGGAGCTATGGCTACACCTTC	CAISESGPGSYGYTF
16	TRBV6-5	TRBJ1-2	TRBD1	TGTGCCAGCAGTTACTCCGGGACAGGCATTAACTATGGCTACACCTTC	CASSYSGTGINYGYTF